Following are 21 T cell receptor beta chains from one sample sequenced in a study of blood T cell repertoires in COVID-19 (dated by TCRdb to the early 2020s). The protocol used for the library was the immunoSEQ multiplex PCR assay. TCRdb stores this immuneACCESS table with in-frame sequences only. Part of the clones is absent; in the studies checked, under half of the shortfall reflects unresolved V genes, and no reason is known for the rest. The sample table contains some 200,000 clones; only one count was recorded for roughly four fifths of them. 9.5% to 15% of the sample goes to the ten largest clones. Sequencing input: peripheral blood. The receptors were gathered from a woman between 35 and 50 years old with acute or convalescent COVID-19.

This sequence joins TRBV7-9 and TRBJ2-7; maybe TRBD2 (5 bases). CDR3 length: 13 amino acids. Trimming cost V 1 base and J 2 bases, with 6 bases left between them. Germline CDR1 is SEHNR and CDR2 is FQNEAQ (reference sequence). The CDR3 DNA sequence: TGTGCCAGCAGCTTAGGAGGGCCCTACGAGCAGTACTTC. Residues: CASSLGGPYEQYF.

This rearrangement joins TRBV27 to TRBJ2-7, with TRBD1 identical over 8 bases. Per germline, CDR1 MNHEY and CDR2 SMNVEV (reference sequence). The J segment lost 4 bases and the V segment lost 3 bases, leaving 5 bases of the junction unmatched. This CDR3 contains 14 residues. In DNA form, the CDR3 reads TGTGCCAGCAGTTTTTCAGGGGGCAATTACGAGCAGTACTTC. Translated: CASSFSGGNYEQYF.

This chain joins TRBV15 and TRBJ1-1; no firm D call. Trimming cost V 4 bases and J 4 bases, with 13 bases left between them. The CDR3 loop spans 14 amino acids. Germline V gene lookup returns CDR1 LNHNV and CDR2 YYDKDF (reference sequence). The CDR3 DNA reads TGTGCCACCAGCAACGGGGAGGTGGTCACTGAAGCTTTCTTT. This translates into CATSNGEVVTEAFF.

The rearrangement joins TRBV5-1 to TRBJ2-7; 12 bases map to TRBD1. The CDR3 consists of 15 residues. V lost 2 bases to trimming and J lost 7 bases; unmatched junction nucleotides: 7. Per germline, CDR1 SGHRS and CDR2 YFSETQ. This CDR3 is CASSLPGQGAGEQYF. CDR3 nucleotides: TGCGCCAGCAGCTTACCGGGACAGGGGGCCGGGGAGCAGTACTTC.

The chain has TRBV5-1 and TRBJ2-3, with 8 bases identical to TRBD1. The length of the CDR3 is 15 residues. CDR1 SGHRS and CDR2 YFSETQ come from the germline V gene. V dropped 5 bases and J dropped 4; count of bases not matched to a gene: 9. The CDR3: CASSLTDRAPDTQYF. In DNA form, the CDR3 reads TGCGCCAGCAGTTTAACGGACAGGGCCCCAGATACGCAGTATTTT.

Here the CDR3 DNA reads TGTGCCAGCAGCTCAGCGGGGGGCCCTAGCACAGATACGCAGTATTTT. The encoded protein is CASSSAGGPSTDTQYF. This chain uses TRBV3-1 (or the pseudogene TRBV3-2) with TRBJ2-3, with TRBD2 matching 9 bases. The V gene end was trimmed by 5 bases and the J gene end by 0 bases; junction bases not matched to a gene: 6. Looked up from germline, CDR1 is LGHDT and CDR2 is YNNKEL (reference sequence). CDR3 length equals 16 residues.

As to this clone: One end of the junction fails to match germline, which may point to a read error. V gene TRBV5-6 combines with J gene TRBJ2-2; D might be TRBD1 (6 bases). Germline-derived CDR1 and CDR2 are SGHDT and YYEEEE. The CDR3 contains 16 residues. The CDR3 spells CASRLGHRTNTGELFF. The CDR3 DNA follows: TGTGCCAGCAGATTGGGACACCGAACCAACACCGGGGAGCTGTTTTTT.

This clone has just a few counts. The V call is TRBV9, the J call TRBJ2-1; TRBD2 agrees at 8 bases. Trimming at V came to 0 bases and at J to 7 bases, leaving 12 bases not matched to a gene. CDR3 length equals 17 residues. The germline CDR1 and CDR2 sequences are SGDLS and YYNGEE. The CDR3 loop is CASSVGFGGALKNEQFF. The CDR3 bases are TGTGCCAGCAGCGTAGGATTCGGGGGGGCGTTGAAAAATGAGCAGTTCTTC.

This clone was counted once. The CDR3: CASRNRGTNYGYTF. The CDR3 nucleotides are TGTGCCAGCAGAAACAGGGGAACTAACTATGGCTACACCTTC. The chain recombines TRBV2 with TRBJ1-2, with 7 bases aligning to TRBD1. Germline V gene lookup returns CDR1 SNHLY and CDR2 FYNNEI. The CDR3 has 14 amino acids. With V trimmed by 6 bases and J by 0 bases, 4 bases remained unmatched.

The chain couples TRBV29-1 to TRBJ2-5, with a tentative D call TRBD1 (6 bases). Germline-derived CDR1 and CDR2 are SQVTM and ANQGSEA. This CDR3 has 13 amino acids. Deletions cut 7 bases from V and 3 bases from J, with 15 bases between. The CDR3 is CSARRGLEETQYF. DNA for the CDR3: TGCAGCGCTCGTAGGGGGTTGGAAGAGACCCAGTACTTC. Full variable domain (outside the CDR3, taken from reference TRBV29-1 and TRBJ2-5): SAVISQKPSRDICQRGTSLTIQCQVDSQVTMMFWYRQQPGQSLTLIATANQGSEATYESGFVIDKFPISRPNLTFSTLTVSNMSPEDSSIYLCSARRGLEETQYFGPGTRLLVL.

This clone is a singleton in its sample. The chain recombines TRBV7-2 with TRBJ2-3, with D possibly being TRBD2 (5 bases). Trimming removed 0 bases from V and 2 bases from J, with 12 bases in between. Germline CDR1 is SGHTA and CDR2 is FQGNSA. The CDR3 totals 16 residues. The DNA for the CDR3 is TGTGCCAGCAGCTTAGCGGGGAGACTATTCACAGATACGCAGTATTTT. Translated, it gives CASSLAGRLFTDTQYF.

The chain recombines TRBV14 with TRBJ2-7, with D possibly matching TRBD1 (5 bases). V was clipped by 4 bases and J by 3 bases, with 7 bases between them. CDR1 is SGHDN, CDR2 FVKESK, per germline. There are 12 residues in the CDR3. The CDR3 loop is CASSPQGYEQYF. The CDR3 DNA reads as TGTGCCAGCAGCCCCCAGGGCTACGAGCAGTACTTC. Drawing the rest from reference TRBV14 and TRBJ2-7, the complete variable domain is EAGVTQFPSHSVIEKGQTVTLRCDPISGHDNLYWYRRVMGKEIKFLLHFVKESKQDESGMPNNRFLAERTGGTYSTLKVQPAELEDSGVYFCASSPQGYEQYFGPGTRLTVT.

The chain carries TRBV7-8 and TRBJ2-1, with 7 nucleotides matching TRBD1. Germline-derived CDR1 and CDR2 are SGHVS and FQNEAQ. Trimming at V came to 0 bases and at J to 2 bases, leaving 1 base not matched to a gene. The CDR3 length is 15 residues. CDR3 sequence reads: CASSLAGQPYNEQFF. As DNA, the CDR3 is TGTGCCAGCAGCTTAGCGGGACAGCCCTACAATGAGCAGTTCTTC.

The rearrangement uses TRBV5-1 and TRBJ2-5, with TRBD1 matching over 7 bases. Germline V gives CDR1 SGHRS, CDR2 YFSETQ. V lost 4 bases to trimming and J lost 4 bases; unmatched junction nucleotides: 13. This CDR3 has 16 residues. CDR3 amino acids: CASSGGQLGVRETQYF. CDR3 bases: TGCGCCAGCAGCGGGGGACAGTTAGGCGTTAGAGAGACCCAGTACTTC.

CDR3 protein: CASGQREGRETQYF. CDR3 nucleotide sequence: TGTGCCAGCGGACAACGGGAGGGGAGAGAGACCCAGTACTTC. The chain recombines TRBV27 with TRBJ2-5; 8 positions match TRBD2. V lost 8 bases, J lost 4 bases, and 9 bases stayed unmatched. The CDR3 runs 14 residues. Germline CDR1 and CDR2: MNHEY and SMNVEV (reference sequence).

J is TRBJ2-1 and V is TRBV6-5, with 10 bases identical to TRBD2. J gave up 2 bases and V 6 bases, and 4 bases lay outside the gene matches. CDR1 is MNHEY and CDR2 is SVGAGI in the germline V gene. CDR3 length: 15 amino acids. The CDR3 protein is CASSATSGTYNEQFF. For the CDR3, the DNA is TGTGCCAGCAGCGCAACTAGCGGGACCTACAATGAGCAGTTCTTC.

The chain couples TRBV4-1 to TRBJ2-7; 7 nucleotides agree with TRBD1. The germline V gene encodes CDR1 MGHRA and CDR2 YSYEKL. The CDR3 has 15 amino acids. The J segment lost 3 bases and the V segment lost 2 bases, leaving 7 bases of the junction unmatched. Here the CDR3 DNA reads TGCGCCAGCAGCCAAACCCGGGACAGCCGCTACGAGCAGTACTTC. It is translated as CASSQTRDSRYEQYF.

The chain links TRBV15 to TRBJ2-7; 9 bases line up with TRBD1. CDR1 LNHNV and CDR2 YYDKDF come from the germline V gene (reference sequence). The V and J ends lost 1 base and 4 bases, in that order; junction bases with no gene match: 2. The CDR3 contains 14 residues. CDR3 amino acids: CATSRGDREYEQYF. The DNA for the CDR3 is TGTGCCACCAGCAGAGGGGACAGGGAGTACGAGCAGTACTTC. Full variable domain (rest looked up from reference TRBV15 and TRBJ2-7): DAMVIQNPRYQVTQFGKPVTLSCSQTLNHNVMYWYQQKSSQAPKLLFHYYDKDFNNEADTPDNFQSRRPNTSFCFLDIRSPGLGDTAMYLCATSRGDREYEQYFGPGTRLTVT.

V usage is TRBV5-1 and J usage is TRBJ2-1; the D is unclear. The V gene's germline CDR1 is SGHRS and CDR2 YFSETQ. CDR3 length: 12 amino acids. Trimming took 1 base from V and 9 from J, leaving 8 bases between them. The CDR3 DNA reads as TGCGCCAGCAGCTTGAATTTCGGTGAGCAGTTCTTC. Translation gives CASSLNFGEQFF.

This clone has a handful of counts. In nucleotides, the CDR3 is TGTGCCAGCAGTTACGGCGAGGGCTCGGGCAATCAGCCCCAGCATTTT. Residues: CASSYGEGSGNQPQHF. This chain joins TRBV6-5 and TRBJ1-5; D is ambiguous. Germline-derived CDR1 and CDR2 are MNHEY and SVGAGI. Trimming shortened V by 2 bases and J by 2 bases, and 13 bases separated the two germline ends. The CDR3 is 16 residues long.

The V call is TRBV5-1, the J call TRBJ2-5; TRBD1 aligns across 7 bases. The CDR3 contains 16 residues. CDR1 is SGHRS and CDR2 is YFSETQ in the germline V gene. J gave up 5 bases and V 4 bases, and 14 bases lay outside the gene matches. The CDR3 protein is CASSPGQSSLGETQYF. DNA for the CDR3: TGCGCCAGCAGCCCGGGACAGAGCTCTTTGGGGGAGACCCAGTACTTC.